The next 20 T cell receptor beta chains were all read from a single sample in a study of T cells in narcolepsy. Only in-frame clones appear in the TCRdb table, and some are missing; sequencing was by immunoSEQ multiplex PCR. Counted here are about 35,000 clones, more than 65% occurring once; the ten biggest clones make up roughly 2.1%. The sample was memory (CD45RA-) CD4+ T cells from blood. The receptors come from a human donor in good health.

CDR3 amino acids: CASSTSNQPQHF. DNA for the CDR3: TGTGCCAGTAGTACCTCTAATCAGCCCCAGCATTTT. The V and J genes are TRBV19 and TRBJ1-5, with D unclear. The CDR3 length is 12 residues. Germline V gene sequence: CDR1 LNHDA, CDR2 SQIVND (reference sequence). V was cut by 4 bases and J by 4 bases, with 5 bases left in between.

The chain carries TRBV7-8 and TRBJ2-2, with D hard to call. Trimming took 5 bases from V and 3 from J, leaving 10 bases between them. There are 14 residues in the CDR3. The V gene's germline CDR1 is SGHVS and CDR2 FQNEAQ. The CDR3 region has the DNA TGTGCCAGCAGCCCGGAAATACACACCGGGGAGCTGTTTTTT. Amino acid sequence: CASSPEIHTGELFF.

In this sample, this clone turned up a few times. This sequence joins TRBV7-8 and TRBJ1-2; possible D gene TRBD1, 6 bases. CDR1 and CDR2 from the germline V gene are SGHVS and FQNEAQ. V gave up 5 bases and J gave up 5 bases, with 12 bases separating them. The CDR3 covers 13 residues. The CDR3: CASSPGGQYGYTF. The CDR3 nucleotides read TGTGCCAGCAGCCCCGGGGGACAATATGGCTACACCTTC.

The CDR3 DNA reads TGTGCCAGCCAAGGCGACAGGGGCCGGCAGTACTTC. It encodes CASQGDRGRQYF. The chain is built from TRBV7-9 and TRBJ2-7; the match to TRBD1 covers 8 bases. This CDR3 has 12 residues. V gave up 8 bases and J gave up 9 bases; unmatched junction bases: 9. Per germline, CDR1 SEHNR and CDR2 FQNEAQ (reference sequence). Complete variable domain (other parts from reference TRBV7-9 and TRBJ2-7): DTGVSQNPRHKITKRGQNVTFRCDPISEHNRLYWYRQTLGQGPEFLTYFQNEAQLEKSRLLSDRFSAERPKGSFSTLEIQRTEQGDSAMYLCASQGDRGRQYFGPGTRLTVT.

CDR3: CASRLRQGSNYGYTF. The CDR3 region has the DNA TGTGCCAGCAGGTTAAGACAGGGCTCTAACTATGGCTACACCTTC. The chain combines TRBV21-1 with TRBJ1-2; the table names TRBD1, a call not compared with the DNA. TRBV21-1 is shown as a pseudogene. CDR3 length: 15 amino acids.

The gene calls are TRBV7-6 and TRBJ2-2, with a possible D match to TRBD1 (5 bases). The germline V gene encodes CDR1 SGHVS and CDR2 FNYEAQ. The CDR3 has 15 residues. V was clipped by 1 base and J by 3 bases, with 9 bases between them. CDR3 protein: CASSLVGAYTGELFF. CDR3 DNA: TGTGCCAGCAGCTTAGTAGGGGCGTACACCGGGGAGCTGTTTTTT.

V gene TRBV7-8 combines with J gene TRBJ2-7; D might be TRBD2 (6 bases). Trimming pared 0 bases from V and 6 bases from J, leaving 18 bases between. CDR1 and CDR2 (germline): SGHVS, FQNEAQ. The CDR3 length is 16 residues. The CDR3 protein is CASSLAGFGGAGEQYF. CDR3 DNA sequence: TGTGCCAGCAGCTTAGCCGGGTTTGGAGGGGCCGGCGAGCAGTACTTC.

The genes are TRBV5-1 and TRBJ2-2; D remains ambiguous. Germline CDR1 and CDR2: SGHRS and YFSETQ. CDR3 length: 14 residues. V lost 5 bases and J lost 3, with 11 bases in between. The CDR3: CASRTGYYTGELFF. CDR3 DNA: TGCGCCAGCAGAACCGGGTACTACACCGGGGAGCTGTTTTTT.

This clone was detected only once. This chain uses TRBV7-9 with TRBJ1-2; no reliable D call. This CDR3 contains 12 residues. The ends were cut back, 1 base at V and 9 bases at J, with 9 bases in the middle. Germline CDR1 is SEHNR and CDR2 is FQNEAQ (reference sequence). DNA of the CDR3: TGTGCCAGCAGCTTAGTTGAGCAGAGCTACACCTTC. The encoded protein is CASSLVEQSYTF.

CDR3 sequence reads: CASTFPSGGSTGELFF. In nucleotides, the CDR3 is TGCGCCAGCACCTTCCCTAGCGGGGGGTCCACCGGGGAGCTGTTTTTT. The chain carries TRBV10-2 and TRBJ2-2, with 11 bases fitting TRBD2. Looked up from germline, CDR1 is WSHSY and CDR2 is SAAADI. The CDR3 spans 16 residues. The J segment lost 4 bases and the V segment lost 7 bases, leaving 8 bases of the junction unmatched.

J is TRBJ2-1 and V is TRBV4-1; TRBD2 matches at 9 bases. This CDR3 is 16 amino acids long. Germline lookup yields CDR1 MGHRA and CDR2 YSYEKL. The V segment lost 0 bases and the J segment 5 bases; nucleotides outside the gene matches: 5. The CDR3 region is CASSQDWASGDNEQFF. CDR3 bases: TGCGCCAGCAGCCAAGATTGGGCTAGCGGGGACAATGAGCAGTTCTTC.

J is TRBJ1-4 and V is TRBV9; D gene uncertain. Germline CDR1 is SGDLS and CDR2 is YYNGEE. V lost 0 bases, J lost 4 bases, and 10 bases lay in between. This CDR3 is 15 amino acids long. The CDR3 region is CASSVAGLYNEKLFF. DNA of the CDR3: TGTGCCAGCAGCGTAGCGGGCCTATATAATGAAAAACTGTTTTTT.

This clone was recorded a few times. The CDR3 region is CASSIRDGNEQYF. CDR3 nucleotides: TGCGCCAGCAGCATCCGGGACGGCAACGAGCAGTACTTC. The V and J genes are TRBV5-1 and TRBJ2-7; D may correspond to TRBD1 or TRBD2 (5 bases each). Trimming pared 4 bases from V and 5 bases from J, leaving 13 bases between. The CDR3 consists of 13 residues. The germline gives CDR1 SGHRS, CDR2 YFSETQ.

V usage is TRBV5-4 and J usage is TRBJ1-1, with 7 nucleotides matching TRBD1. The germline gives CDR1 SGHNT, CDR2 YYREEE (reference sequence). The CDR3 is made up of 15 amino acids. Germline trimming cut 4 bases from V and 1 base from J; bases unmatched to any gene: 7. The CDR3 nucleotides read TGTGCCAGCAGCCCGTACCGACAGGGGAACACTGAAGCTTTCTTT. Its translation: CASSPYRQGNTEAFF.

This chain links TRBV6-5 with TRBJ2-7, with TRBD2 identical over 8 bases. CDR3 length: 14 amino acids. Germline loops: CDR1 MNHEY, CDR2 SVGAGI. Trimming removed 4 bases from V and 0 bases from J; junction bases left unmatched: 2. CDR3 in amino acids: CASSSTSDSYEQYF. CDR3 DNA sequence: TGTGCCAGCAGTTCGACTAGCGACTCCTACGAGCAGTACTTC.

The chain uses TRBV7-6 and TRBJ2-7, with D unresolved. The CDR3 extends over 13 amino acids. Germline V gives CDR1 SGHVS, CDR2 FNYEAQ. The germline V and J ends were trimmed by 4 bases and 2 bases, with 9 bases remaining between them. The CDR3 DNA follows: TGTGCCAGCAGCTCCGACGATCCCTACGAGCAGTACTTC. Translating gives CASSSDDPYEQYF. The complete variable domain, with remaining parts taken from reference TRBV7-6 and TRBJ2-7, reads GAGVSQSPRYKVTKRGQDVALRCDPISGHVSLYWYRQALGQGPEFLTYFNYEAQQDKSGLPNDRFSAERPEGSISTLTIQRTEQRDSAMYRCASSSDDPYEQYFGPGTRLTVT.

V and J are TRBV5-1 and TRBJ2-2; 13 nucleotides match TRBD2. There are 18 residues in the CDR3. Germline loops: CDR1 SGHRS, CDR2 YFSETQ. V lost 4 bases, J lost 5 bases, and 11 bases stayed unmatched. Here the CDR3 reads CASSLGLAGQVKTGELFF. As DNA, the CDR3 is TGCGCCAGCAGCCTGGGACTAGCGGGACAGGTGAAAACCGGGGAGCTGTTTTTT. The variable domain in full, with the rest retrieved from reference TRBV5-1 and TRBJ2-2, is KAGVTQTPRYLIKTRGQQVTLSCSPISGHRSVSWYQQTPGQGLQFLFEYFSETQRNKGNFPGRFSGRQFSNSRSEMNVSTLELGDSALYLCASSLGLAGQVKTGELFFGEGSRLTVL.

The rearrangement links TRBV2 to TRBJ2-7; the match to TRBD2 covers 8 bases. The V gene end was trimmed by 0 bases and the J gene end by 11 bases; junction bases not matched to a gene: 12. Germline V lookup: CDR1 SNHLY, CDR2 FYNNEI. The CDR3 covers 15 residues. The CDR3 loop is CASSEASAGGPNKYF. CDR3 nucleotides: TGTGCCAGCAGTGAAGCGTCCGCGGGGGGCCCCAACAAGTACTTC.

The gene calls are TRBV25-1 and TRBJ1-6, with no clear D. The V gene's germline CDR1 is MGHDK and CDR2 SYGVNS. The V end was cut by 1 base, the J end by 9 bases, with 10 bases between. The CDR3 is 14 amino acids. The CDR3 spells CASSELGGISPLHF. Written as DNA, the CDR3 is TGTGCCAGCAGTGAATTAGGAGGGATTTCACCCCTCCACTTT.

This chain joins TRBV6-1 and TRBJ2-1; TRBD2 matches 13 bases. This CDR3 has 19 amino acids. Trimming at V came to 6 bases and at J to 3 bases, leaving 14 bases not matched to a gene. CDR1 and CDR2 (germline): MNHNS, SASEGT. The CDR3 reads CASSEITSGRGGIYNEQFF. In nucleotides, the CDR3 is TGTGCCAGCAGCGAAATTACTAGCGGGAGGGGGGGGATCTACAATGAGCAGTTCTTC.